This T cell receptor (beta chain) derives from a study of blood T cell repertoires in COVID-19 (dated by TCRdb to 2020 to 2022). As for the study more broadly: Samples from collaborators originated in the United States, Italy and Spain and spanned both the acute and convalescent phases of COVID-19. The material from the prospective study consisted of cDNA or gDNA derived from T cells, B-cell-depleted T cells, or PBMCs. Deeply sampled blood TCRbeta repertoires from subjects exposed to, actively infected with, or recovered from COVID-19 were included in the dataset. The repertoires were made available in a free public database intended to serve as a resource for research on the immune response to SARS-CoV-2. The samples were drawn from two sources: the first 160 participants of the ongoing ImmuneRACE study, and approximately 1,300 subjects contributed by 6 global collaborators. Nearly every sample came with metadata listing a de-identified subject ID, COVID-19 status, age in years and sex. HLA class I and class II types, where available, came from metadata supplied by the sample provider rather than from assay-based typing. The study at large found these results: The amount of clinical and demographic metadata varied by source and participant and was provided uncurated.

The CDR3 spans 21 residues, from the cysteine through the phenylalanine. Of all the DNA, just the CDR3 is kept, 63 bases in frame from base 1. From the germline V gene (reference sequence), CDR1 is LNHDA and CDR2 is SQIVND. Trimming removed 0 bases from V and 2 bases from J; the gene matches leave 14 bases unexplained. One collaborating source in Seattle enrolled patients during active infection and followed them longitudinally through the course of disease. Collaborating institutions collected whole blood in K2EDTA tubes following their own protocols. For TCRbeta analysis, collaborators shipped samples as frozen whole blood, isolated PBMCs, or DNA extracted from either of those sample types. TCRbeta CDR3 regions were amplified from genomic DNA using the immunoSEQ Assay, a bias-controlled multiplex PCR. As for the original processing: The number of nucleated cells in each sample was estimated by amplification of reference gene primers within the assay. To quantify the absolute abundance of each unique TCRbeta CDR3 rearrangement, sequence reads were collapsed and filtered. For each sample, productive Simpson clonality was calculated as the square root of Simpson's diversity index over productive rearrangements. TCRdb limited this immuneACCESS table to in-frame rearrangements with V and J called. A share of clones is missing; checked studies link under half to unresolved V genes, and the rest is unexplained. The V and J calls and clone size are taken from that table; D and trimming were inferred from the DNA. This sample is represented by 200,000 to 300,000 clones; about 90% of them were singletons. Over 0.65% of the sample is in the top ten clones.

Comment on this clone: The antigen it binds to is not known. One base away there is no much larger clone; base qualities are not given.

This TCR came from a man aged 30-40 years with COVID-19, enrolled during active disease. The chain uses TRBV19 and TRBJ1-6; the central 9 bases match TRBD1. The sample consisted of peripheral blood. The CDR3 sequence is CASSIDRDDRGTSPYNSPLHF. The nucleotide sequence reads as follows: TGTGCCAGTAGTATAGACCGAGATGACAGGGGGACCAGCCCCTATAATTCACCCCTCCACTTT.